This paragraph covers one T cell receptor (beta chain) sequence. Its antigen is as yet unknown. Blood specimens came from baseline, cycle 4 day 1, and cycle 7 day 1. This record belongs to a study of OX40 agonist ivuxolimab in advanced cancers. Notes on the study in general: CD4+ and CD8+ T cells in blood underwent clonal expansion by week 6 at 0.1 to 3.0 mg/kg.

TCRdb keeps only in-frame clones here, not all; method: immunoSEQ multiplex PCR. This table holds roughly 48,000 clones, about four fifths found once. This TCR was recovered from an adult with an advanced solid tumor such as melanoma, head and neck, liver or kidney cancer. The source material was CD4+ or CD8+ T cells sorted from blood, sampled in a trial of the OX40 agonist ivuxolimab.

The CDR3 DNA reads as TGCGCCAGCAGACCCGACAGGGCTCAAGAGACCCAGTACTTC. It codes for CASRPDRAQETQYF. V is TRBV5-1 and J is TRBJ2-5, with 7 bases lining up with TRBD1. CDR1 and CDR2 (germline): SGHRS, YFSETQ. Trimming removed 5 bases from V and 2 bases from J; junction bases left unmatched: 6. The CDR3 is 14 residues long.